What follows describes a single T cell receptor beta chain. This entry comes from a study of T cell responses to AZD1222 COVID-19 vaccine. Only in-frame clones appear in the TCRdb table, and some are missing; sequencing was by immunoSEQ multiplex PCR. The sample contains around 160,000 clones, approximately 88% of which appear only once. The source was peripheral blood, collected on day 0 of AZD1222 vaccination. The sequence was collected from an adult in good health.

The CDR3: CASSFPSRAYGYTF. DNA for the CDR3: TGTGCCAGCAGCTTCCCGTCCCGAGCCTATGGCTACACCTTC. The chain combines TRBV5-6 with TRBJ1-2; D unclear. This CDR3 region has 14 residues. V was trimmed by 2 bases and J by 4 bases, leaving 12 bases between them. CDR1 and CDR2 (germline): SGHDT, YYEEEE.